This T cell receptor beta chain was identified in a study of spatial heterogeneity in lung cancer. TCRdb re-analysed the 5' RACE reads in MiXCR, keeping a single row per CDR3 protein. In the table there are 17,000 or so distinct CDR3 sequences, about 10% of which are singletons. The table lists this clonotype with many counts. The time point here: blood at routine non-recurrence follow-up after resection. Whole RNA, isolated from tumor, nontumor lung or frozen PBMC, was sequenced without prior sorting. The specimen comprised PBMCs, sampled at follow-up. This TCR was sampled from a male donor with early-stage non-small cell lung cancer.

The CDR3 region is CASSYGRGSHIAKNIQYF. The CDR3 nucleotides are TGTGCCAGCAGTTACGGTCGGGGGTCTCATATAGCCAAAAACATTCAGTACTTC. The genes are TRBV6-2 or TRBV6-3 and TRBJ2-4; D is possibly TRBD2 (6 bases). V was clipped by 2 bases and J by 0 bases, with 17 bases between them. CDR1 MNHEY and CDR2 SVGEGT come from the germline V gene. The CDR3 runs 18 residues.